This is a list of T cell receptor beta chains from one sample in a study of STAT3 mutations in large granular lymphocyte leukemia. The method was immunoSEQ multiplex PCR; TCRdb's version includes in-frame clones alone and lacks a portion of them. The repertoire holds roughly 10,000 clones, with nearly 90% as singletons. Sequenced input: peripheral blood mononuclear cells. Source of these receptors: a man aged 55-75 years with T-cell large granular lymphocyte leukemia. Some clones in this sample may be carry-over from other donors' samples. Both conserved end residues are part of each CDR3. D genes are given only for firm matches. Clone sizes are given selectively: once, few, many, or a class where the clone is expanded.

V gene	J gene	D gene	clone size	CDR3 DNA	CDR3 protein
TRBV4-1	TRBJ2-3	NA	NA	TGCGCCAGCAGCCAAGACGGAGGAGGGGCAGGGCGGAATACGCAGTATTTT	CASSQDGGGAGRNTQYF
TRBV18	TRBJ2-7	TRBD1	NA	TGTGCCAGCTCGCGGGACAGGTCCTACGAGCAGTACTTC	CASSRDRSYEQYF
TRBV4-3	TRBJ2-1	NA	NA	TGCGCCAGCAGCCCCGGATCCTTTTGGGGCTATGATGAGCAGTTCTTC	CASSPGSFWGYDEQFF
TRBV15	TRBJ2-1	NA	NA	TGTGCCACCAGCAGGGACAAGATCGGCGATGAGCAGTTCTTC	CATSRDKIGDEQFF
TRBV6-6	TRBJ2-3	NA	once	TGTGCCATCTCTACGAGGGGGAGGGAGTCAGATACGCAGTATTTT	CAISTRGRESDTQYF
TRBV7-2	TRBJ2-3	NA	NA	TGTGCCAGCAGCTTATTAGGGATAATGGGCACAGATACGCAGTATTTT	CASSLLGIMGTDTQYF
TRBV19	TRBJ1-1	NA	NA	TGTGCCAGTAGTATAGATCTTCGGAACACTGAAGCTTTCTTT	CASSIDLRNTEAFF
TRBV30	TRBJ2-7	NA	NA	TGTGCCTGGAGTGAGGTGGGTGCCGAGCAGTACTTC	CAWSEVGAEQYF
TRBV6-6	TRBJ1-6	NA	NA	TGTGCCGGGCGAGGGGGTTATAATTCACCCCTCCACTTT	CAGRGGYNSPLHF
TRBV7-9	TRBJ2-7	TRBD2	NA	TGTGCCAGCAGCTTTGAGCTAGCGGGAGGAGGGGAGCAGTACTTC	CASSFELAGGGEQYF
TRBV19	TRBJ2-7	NA	NA	TGTGCCAGTAGTAAGACTGCCCTCCTCCACGAGCAGTACTTC	CASSKTALLHEQYF
TRBV18	TRBJ1-1	NA	NA	TGTGCCAGCTCACGACTCCCGACAGAAAACACTGAAGCTTTCTTT	CASSRLPTENTEAFF
TRBV5-6	TRBJ2-2	NA	NA	TGTGCCAGCAGCTTGGCCGTGGGGGAGCTGTTTTTT	CASSLAVGELFF
TRBV11-2	TRBJ2-7	NA	once	TGTGCCAGCAGCTTAGGAGGTGTGCGCGGACCCTCCTACGAGCAGTACTTC	CASSLGGVRGPSYEQYF
TRBV27	TRBJ2-2	NA	NA	TGTGCCAGCATAAGTGGGGGAACGAACACCGGGGAGCTGTTTTTT	CASISGGTNTGELFF
TRBV7-2	TRBJ2-3	NA	NA	TGTGCCAGCAGCTTAGACACAGATACGCAGTATTTT	CASSLDTDTQYF
TRBV9	TRBJ2-1	TRBD1	NA	TGTGCCAGCAGCGCCCCGACAGGGAATATCGGAAATGAGCAGTTCTTC	CASSAPTGNIGNEQFF
TRBV6-5	TRBJ2-2	NA	NA	TGTGCCAGCAGTTTCGGGGACCCCACCGGGGAGCTGTTTTTT	CASSFGDPTGELFF
TRBV28	TRBJ1-2	TRBD1	NA	TGTGCCAGCAGTCCCGTTGGGAGGGGGCAATATGGCTACACCTTC	CASSPVGRGQYGYTF
TRBV5-6	TRBJ2-7	NA	NA	TGTGCCAGCAGCTCCCCAGGGTACAACGAGCAGTACTTC	CASSSPGYNEQYF
TRBV28	TRBJ1-4	NA	NA	TGTGCCAGCAGAGACATCCGGGACAACAATGAAAAACTGTTTTTT	CASRDIRDNNEKLFF
TRBV6-6	TRBJ1-5	NA	few	TGTGCCACCAACCCCGGGGAGGAAAATCAGCCCCAGCATTTT	CATNPGEENQPQHF
TRBV5-4	TRBJ1-1	NA	NA	TGTGCCAGCAGCGTCTCCAGGTACACTGAAGCTTTCTTT	CASSVSRYTEAFF
TRBV7-3	TRBJ2-7	NA	NA	TGTGCCAGCAGCCCGAGACCCAGTTACGAGCAGTACTTC	CASSPRPSYEQYF
TRBV4-1	TRBJ2-7	NA	once	TGCGCCAGCAGCCAAGAAGGTAACTCGCCCCCCTACGAGCAGTACTTC	CASSQEGNSPPYEQYF
TRBV5-4	TRBJ2-1	TRBD2	NA	TGTGCCAGCAGCTTCGGAGGGACTAGGGATGAGCAGTTCTTC	CASSFGGTRDEQFF
TRBV5-1	TRBJ2-7	NA	NA	TGCGCCAGCAGCTTGGGCGGGGCTAACGAGCAGTACTTC	CASSLGGANEQYF
TRBV25-1	TRBJ2-7	NA	NA	TGTGCCAGCAGTAGGCGAGAGGAGCAGTACTTC	CASSRREEQYF
TRBV7-9	TRBJ2-2	NA	few	TGTGCCAGCAGCTTAGTAATCAGCGCCGGGGAGCTGTTTTTT	CASSLVISAGELFF
TRBV9	TRBJ2-1	TRBD2	NA	TGTGCCAGCAGCGTAGTTGGAATGGGGGGGGACAATGAGCAGTTCTTC	CASSVVGMGGDNEQFF
TRBV7-9	TRBJ1-2	NA	NA	TGTGCCAGCAGCCGGGGGGAAGGCTACACCTTC	CASSRGEGYTF
TRBV5-4	TRBJ2-5	NA	NA	TGTGCCAGCAGCCCTGCAGCAGGGCCGAAAGAGACCCAGTACTTC	CASSPAAGPKETQYF
TRBV7-9	TRBJ2-6	NA	NA	TGTGCCAGCAGCTTTGGTGGGGCCAACGTCCTGACTTTC	CASSFGGANVLTF
TRBV15	TRBJ1-2	NA	few	TGTGCCACCAGCAGAGGTGGCGGGAACTATGGCTACACCTTC	CATSRGGGNYGYTF
TRBV29-1	TRBJ1-1	NA	NA	TGCAGCGTTGGACTAGAGAACACTGAAGCTTTCTTT	CSVGLENTEAFF
TRBV18	TRBJ2-5	TRBD1	NA	TGTGCCAGCTCACCCGGACAGGTGACTTACCAAGAGACCCAGTACTTC	CASSPGQVTYQETQYF
TRBV6-5	TRBJ2-1	TRBD2	NA	TGTGCCAGCAGGCCCGGACTAGCGGGAGACGAGCAGTTCTTC	CASRPGLAGDEQFF
TRBV30	TRBJ1-1	NA	NA	TGTGCCTGGTGGCCTTTACAGAAAAACACTGAAGCTTTCTTT	CAWWPLQKNTEAFF
TRBV5-1	TRBJ1-4	NA	NA	TGCGCCAGCAGCTTTGGATTACGTGACCTGAATGAAAAACTGTTTTTT	CASSFGLRDLNEKLFF
TRBV11-2	TRBJ2-7	TRBD2	NA	TGTGCCAGCAGCTTAGTCCGCGGGAGGGGGTGGCACGAGCAGTACTTC	CASSLVRGRGWHEQYF